The next 31 T cell receptor beta chains were all read from a single sample in a study of blood T cells in healthy people across ages. With a J-beta primer mix and a sample-barcoded 5' primer, a second PCR ran about 7 to 12 cycles. TCRdb re-analysed the 5' RACE reads in MiXCR, keeping a single row per CDR3 protein. This table holds about 1.1 million distinct CDR3 sequences, more than 30% found once. The specimen was blood. These receptors were obtained from a man aged 18 to 29 in good health.

Worth noting for this clonotype: Because the CDR3's place on the DNA is in doubt, the DNA is left out and the CDR3 is given as listed by TCRdb. J is TRBJ2-3 and V is TRBV12-3 or TRBV12-4; whether TRBD2, the table's D call, matches the DNA was not checked. The CDR3 contains 15 residues when both ends are counted. The CDR3 loop reads CASSIVGGGADMEYF.

This chain links TRBV29-1 with TRBJ2-7; D uncertain. Germline-derived CDR1 and CDR2 are SQVTM and ANQGSEA. The CDR3 length is 14 residues. V lost 6 bases, J lost 0 bases, and 15 bases lay in between. The CDR3 nucleotides read TGCAGCGTCGCGCTTCGAGGTGTCTCCTACGAGCAGTACTTC. As protein: CSVALRGVSYEQYF.

This clonotype was seen only a few times. The V gene is TRBV6-5, the J gene TRBJ2-7; D possibly corresponds to TRBD1 (5 bases). Trimming removed 6 bases from V and 10 bases from J, with 16 bases in between. Germline V gene lookup returns CDR1 MNHEY and CDR2 SVGAGI. The CDR3 length is 12 residues. CDR3 sequence: CASRKTRDTQYF. In DNA, the CDR3 is TGTGCCAGCAGAAAAACCAGGGATACCCAGTACTTC.

This clonotype was detected many times. The chain is built from TRBV15 and TRBJ1-5; D gene unclear. This CDR3 is built from 13 residues. V lost 0 bases and J lost 3, with 3 bases in between. In germline, CDR1 is LNHNV, CDR2 YYDKDF (reference sequence). CDR3 loop: CATSRDLNQPQHF. As DNA, the CDR3 is TGTGCCACCAGCAGAGATCTCAATCAGCCCCAGCATTTT.

The chain joins TRBV28 to TRBJ1-4, with a tentative D call TRBD1 (6 bases). There are 14 residues in the CDR3. Looked up from germline, CDR1 is MDHEN and CDR2 is SYDVKM. V lost 6 bases, J lost 4 bases, and 12 bases lay in between. The CDR3 loop reads CASSSDRYNEKLFF. CDR3 nucleotide sequence: TGTGCCAGCAGCTCGGACAGATATAATGAAAAACTGTTTTTT.

A few counts support this clonotype. The V call is TRBV5-1, the J call TRBJ1-1; 9 bases match TRBD1. CDR1 is SGHRS and CDR2 is YFSETQ in the germline V gene. This CDR3 has 14 amino acids. V shed 6 bases and J 5 bases; nucleotides not matched to a gene: 8. CDR3 sequence: CASTPQGALTEAFF. Here the CDR3 DNA reads TGCGCCAGCACACCACAGGGGGCGTTAACTGAAGCTTTCTTT.

The gene calls are TRBV3-1 and TRBJ1-5; 7 bases align to TRBD1. V shed 4 bases, J shed 0 bases, and the junction held 3 bases outside the gene matches. CDR3 length: 15 amino acids. The germline gives CDR1 LGHDT, CDR2 YNNKEL (reference sequence). CDR3 loop: CASSRDRTSNQPQHF. The CDR3 region has the DNA TGTGCCAGCAGCCGGGACAGAACTAGCAATCAGCCCCAGCATTTT.

V gene TRBV7-2 combines with J gene TRBJ2-1; either TRBD1 or TRBD2 may fit D (6 bases each). Germline CDR1 reads SGHTA; CDR2 reads FQGNSA. This CDR3 spans 15 amino acids. Trimming removed 2 bases from V and 3 bases from J, with 11 bases in between. The CDR3 here is CASSLKGGLYNEQFF. CDR3 nucleotide sequence: TGTGCCAGCAGCTTAAAGGGGGGACTCTACAATGAGCAGTTCTTC.

The rearrangement joins TRBV4-2 to TRBJ2-1; TRBD2 matches 9 bases. Unmatched junction bases numbered 8, after V lost 0 bases and J lost 2 bases. CDR1 is LGHNA, CDR2 YNFKEQ, per germline. The CDR3 sequence is 18 residues long. CDR3 protein: CASSQDQSGGSTYNEQFF. The CDR3 DNA is TGTGCCAGCAGCCAAGATCAGAGCGGGGGGTCGACCTACAATGAGCAGTTCTTC.

This clonotype was seen a few times. J is TRBJ1-1 and V is TRBV6-5; D unresolved. This CDR3 has 13 amino acids. Deletions cut 0 bases from V and 7 bases from J, with 9 bases between. Germline V gives CDR1 MNHEY, CDR2 SVGAGI. The CDR3 nucleotides are TGTGCCAGCAGTTACTCGATTGGGAATGAAGCTTTCTTT. Amino acids: CASSYSIGNEAFF.

This clonotype was seen only a few times. This chain links TRBV7-2 with TRBJ2-7, with 7 bases matching TRBD1. V trimming: 5 bases; J trimming: 4 bases; junction bases outside the gene matches: 17. Germline-derived CDR1 and CDR2 are SGHTA and FQGNSA. CDR3 length: 17 residues. CDR3 DNA: TGTGCCAGCAGCGACCGAGGTGGGACAGTTATCACATACGAGCAGTACTTC. Translating gives CASSDRGGTVITYEQYF.

This clonotype was detected only a few times. The J gene is TRBJ2-1, the V gene TRBV7-2; D is ambiguous. The germline V and J ends were trimmed by 1 base and 4 bases, with 14 bases remaining between them. CDR1 is SGHTA, CDR2 FQGNSA, per germline. The CDR3 contains 16 residues. CDR3 in amino acids: CASSLDPASVYNEQFF. The CDR3 region has the DNA TGTGCCAGCAGCTTAGATCCAGCAAGCGTTTACAATGAGCAGTTCTTC.

The rearrangement links TRBV6-2 or TRBV6-3 to TRBJ1-5; unclear D gene. CDR1 MNHEY and CDR2 SVGEGT come from the germline V gene. CDR3 length: 13 amino acids. V was pared by 4 bases and J by 9 bases, with 13 bases between. As DNA, the CDR3 is TGTGCCAGCAGTTCCGAGCCGGGCCGGCCCCAGCATTTT. This codes for CASSSEPGRPQHF.

V is TRBV29-1 and J is TRBJ1-1; TRBD1 is a possible D gene (5 bases). The CDR3 has 11 amino acids. Germline values: CDR1 SQVTM, CDR2 ANQGSEA. Trimming left V 3 bases short and J 5 bases short, with 7 bases between. CDR3: CSVERQTEAFF. CDR3 sequence (DNA): TGCAGCGTTGAGCGACAGACTGAAGCTTTCTTT.

The chain links TRBV5-1 to TRBJ2-1, with D possibly matching TRBD2 (7 bases). V was cut by 5 bases and J by 2 bases, with 11 bases left in between. CDR3 size: 14 residues. From germline, CDR1 is SGHRS and CDR2 YFSETQ. CDR3 region: CASRRGGPYNEQFF. The CDR3 DNA reads as TGCGCCAGCAGGAGGGGGGGCCCCTACAATGAGCAGTTCTTC.

The V gene is TRBV9, the J gene TRBJ2-3, with D possibly being TRBD1 (5 bases). The CDR3 extends over 16 amino acids. The germline V and J ends were trimmed by 4 bases and 1 base, with 16 bases remaining between them. Germline CDR1 SGDLS, CDR2 YYNGEE. The CDR3 here is CASSPRGSLRTDTQYF. In DNA, the CDR3 is TGTGCCAGCAGCCCTAGGGGATCTCTGCGCACAGATACGCAGTATTTT.

A note on this clonotype: A much larger clone differs by one base, so this may be a read error. The gene calls are TRBV29-1 and TRBJ1-2; D call uncertain. V was clipped by 7 bases and J by 9 bases, with 15 bases between them. The CDR3 totals 11 residues. Germline-derived CDR1 and CDR2 are SQVTM and ANQGSEA. In DNA, the CDR3 is TGCAGCGGCGACCACAGTGATCGCTACACCTTC. Translated: CSGDHSDRYTF.

This clonotype was counted once. A much larger clone is a single base away; this may be a read error. The chain uses TRBV7-2 and TRBJ1-6, with D maybe TRBD1 (5 bases). Germline V gives CDR1 SGHTA, CDR2 FQGNSA. V was clipped by 1 base and J by 7 bases, with 11 bases between them. The CDR3 totals 15 residues. CDR3 nucleotide sequence: TGTGCCAGCAGCTTAGGTGGGGGAAGCAATTCACCCCTCCACTTT. This encodes CASSLGGGSNSPLHF.

This clonotype was seen a few times. V is TRBV3-1 and J is TRBJ2-5; TRBD2 is a possible D gene (5 bases). CDR1 LGHDT and CDR2 YNNKEL come from the germline V gene (reference sequence). The CDR3 sequence is 15 residues long. V was shortened by 4 bases and J by 4 bases, with 16 bases between the two germline ends. DNA of the CDR3: TGTGCCAGCAGCCGACTGAACGGGGTGGGAGAGACCCAGTACTTC. It translates to CASSRLNGVGETQYF.

The gene calls are TRBV3-1 and TRBJ1-1; perhaps TRBD1 as D (5 bases). The CDR3 contains 13 residues. V was clipped by 5 bases and J by 5 bases, with 12 bases between them. Germline-derived CDR1 and CDR2 are LGHDT and YNNKEL (reference sequence). The CDR3 loop is CASSDSYGTEAFF. CDR3 coding DNA: TGTGCCAGCAGCGACAGTTATGGAACTGAAGCTTTCTTT.

The J gene is TRBJ2-7, the V gene TRBV20-1; tentative D call: TRBD2 (5 bases). The CDR3 covers 14 residues. Trimming cost V 0 bases and J 7 bases, with 16 bases left between them. Germline values: CDR1 DFQATT, CDR2 SNEGSKA (reference sequence). The CDR3 nucleotides are TGCAGTGCTAGAGAGGCTAGCCGAAACAATGAGCAGTACTTC. Amino acid sequence: CSAREASRNNEQYF.

The chain's CDR3 is CASSPYMAQETQYF. The DNA of the CDR3 is TGTGCCAGCAGCCCTTATATGGCCCAAGAGACCCAGTACTTC. The V gene is TRBV7-9, the J gene TRBJ2-5; D unclear. This CDR3 is built from 14 residues. CDR1 is SEHNR, CDR2 FQNEAQ, per germline (reference sequence). V lost 5 bases and J 1 base, leaving 11 bases between the germline ends.

The chain couples TRBV5-1 to TRBJ1-4; weak D call: TRBD1 (6 bases). There are 18 residues in the CDR3. The V gene's germline CDR1 is SGHRS and CDR2 YFSETQ. Trimming stripped 1 base from V and 1 base from J, with 17 bases between. The CDR3 DNA follows: TGCGCCAGCAGCTTGAAGGGGGGCCAGGAAAAAACTAATGAAAAACTGTTTTTT. It codes for CASSLKGGQEKTNEKLFF.

This clonotype was detected only a few times. V is TRBV27 and J is TRBJ1-1; D is uncertain. Germline V gene lookup returns CDR1 MNHEY and CDR2 SMNVEV (reference sequence). The CDR3 runs to 14 residues. Trimming removed 0 bases from V and 4 bases from J, with 9 bases in between. CDR3 coding DNA: TGTGCCAGCAGTTTATCCATGTGGGTCACTGAAGCTTTCTTT. This translates into CASSLSMWVTEAFF.

The chain joins TRBV6-6 to TRBJ2-7; the D is unclear. Germline CDR1 reads MNHNY; CDR2 reads SVGAGI (reference sequence). Trimming removed 10 bases at V and 4 bases at J, with 14 bases between. The CDR3 covers 12 residues. CDR3 sequence reads: CATESAAYEQYF. The CDR3 nucleotides are TGTGCCACCGAAAGTGCCGCGTACGAGCAGTACTTC.

This clonotype was counted once. For the CDR3, the DNA is TGTGCCAGCAGCCCGACAACCTACACTGAAGCTTTCTTT. This encodes CASSPTTYTEAFF. The rearrangement joins TRBV5-6 to TRBJ1-1, with no clear D. The V and J ends lost 4 bases and 3 bases respectively, with 10 bases between them. The CDR3 covers 13 residues. Per the germline V gene, CDR1 is SGHDT and CDR2 is YYEEEE. The complete variable domain, with remaining parts taken from reference TRBV5-6 and TRBJ1-1, reads DAGVTQSPTHLIKTRGQQVTLRCSPKSGHDTVSWYQQALGQGPQFIFQYYEEEERQRGNFPDRFSGHQFPNYSSELNVNALLLGDSALYLCASSPTTYTEAFFGQGTRLTVV.

The rearrangement uses TRBV20-1 and TRBJ2-1, with D maybe TRBD2 (5 bases). The J call may be faulty, since TRBJ2-7 better matches the DNA end. Germline CDR1 and CDR2: DFQATT and SNEGSKA (reference sequence). This CDR3 region has 14 residues. Here the CDR3 DNA reads TGCAGTGCTAGAGTGTCTAGCTCCTACAATGAGCAGTACTTC. This encodes CSARVSSSYNEQYF.

The table lists this clonotype with a count of one. The J gene is TRBJ1-1, the V gene TRBV3-1; unclear D gene. The CDR3 runs to 17 residues. The V and J ends lost 0 bases and 0 bases respectively, with 14 bases between them. Germline CDR1 is LGHDT and CDR2 is YNNKEL (reference sequence). The CDR3 here is CASSQDRETSMNTEAFF. CDR3 in DNA: TGTGCCAGCAGCCAAGATCGGGAGACGAGCATGAACACTGAAGCTTTCTTT.

A word on this clonotype: A junction boundary mismatches the germline segment, possibly from a read error. This chain links TRBV2 with TRBJ1-4; 8 positions match TRBD1. CDR1 and CDR2 from the germline V gene are SNHLY and FYNNEI. CDR3 length equals 15 residues. The DNA for the CDR3 is TGTGCCGGCAGTGACGGACAGGGACAAGGAGAAAAACTGTTTTTT. This encodes CAGSDGQGQGEKLFF.

This clonotype was seen a handful of times. The chain combines TRBV3-1 with TRBJ2-5; TRBD1 aligns across 8 bases. The V segment lost 0 bases and the J segment 5 bases; nucleotides outside the gene matches: 8. The germline CDR1 and CDR2 sequences are LGHDT and YNNKEL (reference sequence). The CDR3 totals 16 residues. The CDR3 sequence: CASSQDMSGGVETQYF. CDR3 in DNA: TGTGCCAGCAGCCAAGATATGTCAGGGGGCGTGGAGACCCAGTACTTC.

The rearrangement joins TRBV7-9 to TRBJ2-3; no clear D gene. This CDR3 is built from 16 residues. Germline lookup yields CDR1 SEHNR and CDR2 FQNEAQ (reference sequence). V lost 5 bases and J 0 bases, leaving 15 bases between the germline ends. The CDR3 loop is CASSPRAITSTDTQYF. The CDR3, as DNA: TGTGCCAGCAGCCCCCGGGCGATTACGAGCACAGATACGCAGTATTTT.